This T cell receptor (beta chain) was sequenced for a study of CD8 T cells in ankylosing spondylitis (dated by TCRdb to 2016 to 2017). For context, the study as a whole: To find TCR variants linked to disease, the study profiled T cell receptor beta repertoires in ankylosing spondylitis patients and healthy donors. Peripheral blood samples were taken, and synovial fluid was additionally collected from ankylosing spondylitis patients. The whole study cohort included under 140 healthy donors and 20 to 25 ankylosing spondylitis patients.

The V end loses 4 bases and the J end loses 6 bases, and a stretch of 5 bases separates them. The CDR3 covers 11 residues, taking in both the cysteine and the phenylalanine. Only the CDR3 DNA is retained, 33 bases long and in frame from the first base. CDR1 ENHRY and CDR2 SYGVKD are derived from the germline V gene. Concerning this clonotype: The antigen this receptor binds is unknown. Qualities for individual bases were not recorded, and no much larger clone is one base off.

Points the paper makes about the study in general: A TCR beta motif made up of several highly homologous amino acid variants appeared to be characteristic of blood from ankylosing spondylitis patients. Some of the motif variants had been reported before in the synovial fluid and blood of reactive arthritis patients, a finding that suggests common disease-initiation mechanisms. The disease-linked clones had a CD8+ phenotype and were found at relatively low frequencies in peripheral blood. The disease-linked clones were reported to be significantly enriched in matched synovial fluid samples from ankylosing spondylitis patients.

Reads for this sample came from an Illumina HiSeq 2500. TCR beta libraries were prepared by quantitative 5'-RACE with molecular barcodes. The paper's processing steps were these. A new computational method, built on a probabilistic model of VDJ rearrangement, was used to identify disease-linked TCR variants. TCRdb trimmed the raw reads at Q25, called clones with MiXCR and kept productive beta chains. Each CDR3 protein gets just one entry, which takes the most common genes and DNA from the rows behind it. The authors' filters were not applied to this entry. The sample includes about 270,000 distinct CDR3 sequences, with 30% to 40% observed a single time. The ten largest clonotypes hold approximately 4.4% of the sample.

The sequencing input was blood, either unsorted or a sorted T cell fraction (not recorded which). This receptor was taken from a male donor with ankylosing spondylitis or in good health (not recorded which). The chain employs TRBV10-3 and TRBJ2-3; there is no confident call for the D gene. The nucleotide sequence is TGTGCCATCAGTGGTAAGGATACGCAGTATTTT. It translates to CAISGKDTQYF.